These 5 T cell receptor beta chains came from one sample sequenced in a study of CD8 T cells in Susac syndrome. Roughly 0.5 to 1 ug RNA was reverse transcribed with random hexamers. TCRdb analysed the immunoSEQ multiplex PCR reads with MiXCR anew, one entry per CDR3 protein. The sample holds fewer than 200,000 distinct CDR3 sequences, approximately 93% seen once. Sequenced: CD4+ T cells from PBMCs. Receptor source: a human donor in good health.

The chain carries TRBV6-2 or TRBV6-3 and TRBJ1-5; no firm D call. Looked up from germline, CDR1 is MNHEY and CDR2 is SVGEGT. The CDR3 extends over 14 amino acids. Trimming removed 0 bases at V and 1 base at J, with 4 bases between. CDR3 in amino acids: CASSYSRSNQPQHF. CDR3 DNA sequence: TGTGCCAGCAGTTACTCTAGGAGCAATCAGCCCCAGCATTTT.

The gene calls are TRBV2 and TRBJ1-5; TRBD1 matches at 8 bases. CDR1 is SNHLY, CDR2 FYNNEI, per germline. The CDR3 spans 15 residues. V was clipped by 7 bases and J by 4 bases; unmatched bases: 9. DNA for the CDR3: TGTGCCAGCACCGGAAACAGGGGGTTAAATCAGCCCCAGCATTTT. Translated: CASTGNRGLNQPQHF.

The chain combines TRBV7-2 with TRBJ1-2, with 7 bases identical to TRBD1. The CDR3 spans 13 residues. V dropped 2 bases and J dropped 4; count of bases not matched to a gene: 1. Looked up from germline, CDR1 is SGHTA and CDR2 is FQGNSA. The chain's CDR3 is CASSLPGGYGYTF. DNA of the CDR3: TGTGCCAGCAGCTTACCAGGGGGCTATGGCTACACCTTC.

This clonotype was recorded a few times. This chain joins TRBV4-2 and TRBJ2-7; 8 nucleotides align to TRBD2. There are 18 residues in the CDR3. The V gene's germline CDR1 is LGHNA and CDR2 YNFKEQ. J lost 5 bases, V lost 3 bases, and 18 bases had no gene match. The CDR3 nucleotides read TGTGCCAGCAGCCAGGGGGGATTTAGCGGTCTAGCGGGCGACGAGCAGTACTTC. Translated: CASSQGGFSGLAGDEQYF.

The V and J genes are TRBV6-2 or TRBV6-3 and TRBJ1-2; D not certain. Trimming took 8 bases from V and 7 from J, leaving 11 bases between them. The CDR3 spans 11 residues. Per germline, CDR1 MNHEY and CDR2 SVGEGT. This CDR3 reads CASGEALGYTF. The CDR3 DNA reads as TGTGCCAGCGGGGAGGCTCTTGGCTACACCTTC.